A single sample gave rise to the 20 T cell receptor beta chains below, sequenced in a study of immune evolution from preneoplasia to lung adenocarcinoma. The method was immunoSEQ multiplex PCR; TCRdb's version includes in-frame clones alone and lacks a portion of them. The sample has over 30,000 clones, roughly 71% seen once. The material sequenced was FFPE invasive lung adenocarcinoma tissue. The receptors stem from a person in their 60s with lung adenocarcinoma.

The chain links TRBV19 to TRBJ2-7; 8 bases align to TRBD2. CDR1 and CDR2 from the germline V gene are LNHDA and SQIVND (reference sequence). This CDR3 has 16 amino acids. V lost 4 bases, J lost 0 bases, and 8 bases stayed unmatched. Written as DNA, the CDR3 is TGTGCCAGTAGTAAGCAAGCGGGAGCCCACTCCTACGAGCAGTACTTC. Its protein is CASSKQAGAHSYEQYF. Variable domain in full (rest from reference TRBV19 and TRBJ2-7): DGGITQSPKYLFRKEGQNVTLSCEQNLNHDAMYWYRQDPGQGLRLIYYSQIVNDFQKGDIAEGYSVSREKKESFPLTVTSAQKNPTAFYLCASSKQAGAHSYEQYFGPGTRLTVT.

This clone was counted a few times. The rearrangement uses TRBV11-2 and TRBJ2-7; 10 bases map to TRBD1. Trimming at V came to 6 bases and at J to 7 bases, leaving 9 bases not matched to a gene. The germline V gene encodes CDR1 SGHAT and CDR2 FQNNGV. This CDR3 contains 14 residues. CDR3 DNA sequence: TGTGCCAGCAGTAAACCGGGACAGGGGTGGGAGCAGTACTTC. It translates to CASSKPGQGWEQYF.

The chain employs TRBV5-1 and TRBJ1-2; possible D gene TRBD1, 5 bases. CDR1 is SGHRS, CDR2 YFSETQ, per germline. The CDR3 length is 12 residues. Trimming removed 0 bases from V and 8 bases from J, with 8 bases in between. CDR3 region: CASSLGQNGYTF. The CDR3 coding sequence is TGCGCCAGCAGCTTGGGACAGAACGGCTACACCTTC.

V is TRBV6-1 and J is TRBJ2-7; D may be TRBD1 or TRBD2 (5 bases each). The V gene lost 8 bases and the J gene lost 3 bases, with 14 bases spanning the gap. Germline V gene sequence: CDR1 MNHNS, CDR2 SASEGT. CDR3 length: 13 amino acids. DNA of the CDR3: TGTGCCAGCGAGAGAGGGGAAAACTACGAGCAGTACTTC. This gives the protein CASERGENYEQYF.

The CDR3 DNA follows: TGTGCCAGCAGCCGAGGGGGGCTATTCAATGAGCAGTTCTTC. The encoded protein is CASSRGGLFNEQFF. J is TRBJ2-1 and V is TRBV7-6; D possibly matches TRBD1 or TRBD2 (6 bases each). V was clipped by 5 bases and J by 6 bases, with 14 bases between them. The germline V gene encodes CDR1 SGHVS and CDR2 FNYEAQ. This CDR3 region has 14 residues.

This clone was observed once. Here the CDR3 DNA reads TGTGCCAGTAGTATAGTATCTGGACCGAACACTGAAGCTTTCTTT. It is translated as CASSIVSGPNTEAFF. The rearrangement joins TRBV19 to TRBJ1-1; D ambiguous. V was cut by 1 base and J by 1 base, with 10 bases left in between. The V gene's germline CDR1 is LNHDA and CDR2 SQIVND (reference sequence). There are 15 residues in the CDR3.

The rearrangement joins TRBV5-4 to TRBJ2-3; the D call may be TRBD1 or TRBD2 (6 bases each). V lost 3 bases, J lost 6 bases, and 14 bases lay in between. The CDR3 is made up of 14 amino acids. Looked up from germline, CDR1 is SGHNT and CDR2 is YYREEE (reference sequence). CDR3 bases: TGTGCCAGCAGCTCGACTAGGGGGGCGGATACGCAGTATTTT. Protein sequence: CASSSTRGADTQYF.

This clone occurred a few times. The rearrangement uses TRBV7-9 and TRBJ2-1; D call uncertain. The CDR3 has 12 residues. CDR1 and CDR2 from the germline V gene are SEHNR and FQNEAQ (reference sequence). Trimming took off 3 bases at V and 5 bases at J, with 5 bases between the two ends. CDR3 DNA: TGTGCCAGCAGCTTCGATCACAATGAGCAGTTCTTC. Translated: CASSFDHNEQFF.

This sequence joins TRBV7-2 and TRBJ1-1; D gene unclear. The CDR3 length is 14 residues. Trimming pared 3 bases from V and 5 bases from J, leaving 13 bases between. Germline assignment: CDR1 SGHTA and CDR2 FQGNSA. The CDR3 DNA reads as TGTGCCAGCAGCTTGGGCAAACTGAGGACTGAAGCTTTCTTT. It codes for CASSLGKLRTEAFF.

DNA of the CDR3: TGTGCCAGCAGTTCAGCGGGAGTAGCTACGCAGTATTTT. This codes for CASSSAGVATQYF. J is TRBJ2-3 and V is TRBV2, with 8 bases matching TRBD2. CDR1 is SNHLY and CDR2 is FYNNEI in the germline V gene. The V and J ends lost 5 bases and 8 bases, in that order; junction bases with no gene match: 6. This CDR3 spans 13 amino acids.

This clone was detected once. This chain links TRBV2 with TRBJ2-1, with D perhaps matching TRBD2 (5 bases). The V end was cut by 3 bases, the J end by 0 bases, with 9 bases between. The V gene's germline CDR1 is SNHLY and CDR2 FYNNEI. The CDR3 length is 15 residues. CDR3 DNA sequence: TGTGCCAGCAGTGACAGGAGGAGCTCCTACAATGAGCAGTTCTTC. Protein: CASSDRRSSYNEQFF.

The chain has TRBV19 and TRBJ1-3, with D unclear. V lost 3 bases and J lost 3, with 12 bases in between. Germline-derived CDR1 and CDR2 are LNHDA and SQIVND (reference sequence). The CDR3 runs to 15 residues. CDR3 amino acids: CASSIRRLLGNTIYF. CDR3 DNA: TGTGCCAGTAGTATTCGTCGGCTACTTGGAAACACCATATATTTT.

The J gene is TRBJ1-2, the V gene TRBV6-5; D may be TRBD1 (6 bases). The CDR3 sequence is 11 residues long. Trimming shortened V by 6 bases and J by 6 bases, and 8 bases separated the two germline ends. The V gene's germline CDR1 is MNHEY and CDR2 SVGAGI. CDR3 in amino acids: CASSTGNGYTF. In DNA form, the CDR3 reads TGTGCCAGCAGCACAGGGAATGGCTACACCTTC.

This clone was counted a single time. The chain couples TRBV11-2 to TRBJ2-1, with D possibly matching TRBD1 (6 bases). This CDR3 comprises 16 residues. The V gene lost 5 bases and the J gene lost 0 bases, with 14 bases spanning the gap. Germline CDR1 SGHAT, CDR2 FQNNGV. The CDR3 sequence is CASSMSGVSSYNEQFF. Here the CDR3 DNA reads TGTGCCAGCAGCATGTCAGGGGTTTCCTCCTACAATGAGCAGTTCTTC.

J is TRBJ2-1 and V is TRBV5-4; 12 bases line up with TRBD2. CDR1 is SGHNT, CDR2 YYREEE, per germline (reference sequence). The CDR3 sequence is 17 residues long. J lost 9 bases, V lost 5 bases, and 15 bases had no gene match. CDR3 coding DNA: TGTGCCAGCAGTCCTAGAAGACTAGCGGGAGAAACTGGTGAGCAGTTCTTC. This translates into CASSPRRLAGETGEQFF.

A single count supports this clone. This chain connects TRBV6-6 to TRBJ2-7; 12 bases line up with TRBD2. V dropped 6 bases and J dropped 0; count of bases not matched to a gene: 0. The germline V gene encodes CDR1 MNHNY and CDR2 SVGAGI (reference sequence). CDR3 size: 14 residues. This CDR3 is CASRTSGSSYEQYF. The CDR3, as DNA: TGTGCCAGCAGGACTAGCGGGAGCTCCTACGAGCAGTACTTC.

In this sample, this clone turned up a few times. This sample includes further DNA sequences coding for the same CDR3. The DNA for the CDR3 is TGTGCCAGCAGCTTAGGTCGTTCCACAGATACGCAGTATTTT. Its translation is CASSLGRSTDTQYF. The rearrangement joins TRBV7-9 to TRBJ2-3, with D hard to call. The CDR3 runs 14 residues. From germline, CDR1 is SEHNR and CDR2 FQNEAQ (reference sequence). V dropped 1 base and J dropped 2 bases, with 7 bases sitting between them. Full variable domain (outside the CDR3, taken from reference TRBV7-9 and TRBJ2-3): DTGVSQNPRHKITKRGQNVTFRCDPISEHNRLYWYRQTLGQGPEFLTYFQNEAQLEKSRLLSDRFSAERPKGSFSTLEIQRTEQGDSAMYLCASSLGRSTDTQYFGPGTRLTVL.

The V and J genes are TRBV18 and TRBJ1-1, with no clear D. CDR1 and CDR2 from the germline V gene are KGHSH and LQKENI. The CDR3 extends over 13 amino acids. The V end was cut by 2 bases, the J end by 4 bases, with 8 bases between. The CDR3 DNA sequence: TGTGCCAGCTCACCAATTTCCAGCACTGAAGCTTTCTTT. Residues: CASSPISSTEAFF.

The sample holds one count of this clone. DNA for the CDR3: TGCAGCGTTGAGAAAGGGGGCACAGATACGCAGTATTTT. Residues: CSVEKGGTDTQYF. This chain links TRBV29-1 with TRBJ2-3; the D gene is possibly TRBD1 (5 bases). Looked up from germline, CDR1 is SQVTM and CDR2 is ANQGSEA. There are 13 residues in the CDR3. Trimming pared 3 bases from V and 1 base from J, leaving 8 bases between.

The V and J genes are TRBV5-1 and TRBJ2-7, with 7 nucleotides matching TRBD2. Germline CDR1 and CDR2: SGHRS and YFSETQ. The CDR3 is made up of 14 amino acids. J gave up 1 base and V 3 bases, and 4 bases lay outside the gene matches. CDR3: CASSWDYTSYEQYF. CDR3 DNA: TGCGCCAGCAGCTGGGACTACACTTCCTACGAGCAGTACTTC.